Listed here are 2 T cell receptor beta chains from one sample, sequenced in a study of blood T cells in healthy people across ages. For the second PCR, which ran for roughly 7 to 11 cycles, a sample-barcoded 5' primer and a J-beta primer mix were used. TCRdb ran MiXCR on the 5' RACE reads and lists one entry per CDR3 protein. The data contain more than 750,000 distinct CDR3 sequences, 25% to 30% of them seen just once; the ten biggest clones take up 10%. Separately, the same data were catalogued under a study of T cells of mothers and their children.

Material: blood. These receptors came from a woman aged 35 to 49 in good health.

This clonotype was counted only a few times. This rearrangement joins TRBV6-6 to TRBJ1-1, with D hard to call. The CDR3 is made up of 10 amino acids. Trimming took 6 bases from V and 8 from J, leaving 7 bases between them. Germline V gives CDR1 MNHNY, CDR2 SVGAGI (reference sequence). The CDR3 sequence is CASRWKEAFF. The CDR3 region has the DNA TGTGCCAGCAGATGGAAGGAAGCTTTCTTT.

This clonotype was counted ten times or more. This chain connects TRBV4-3 to TRBJ2-7, with 9 bases that match TRBD1. V gave up 0 bases and J gave up 4 bases; unmatched junction bases: 4. CDR1 and CDR2 (germline): LGHNA, YSLEER. The CDR3 extends over 15 amino acids. The CDR3 DNA follows: TGCGCCAGCAGCCAAGATTGGACAGGGGAGTACGAGCAGTACTTC. Its protein product is CASSQDWTGEYEQYF.